This T cell receptor (beta chain) was captured in a study of early T cells in non-severe SARS-CoV-2 infection. In the study overall: The sequenced material was bulk RNA from unsorted whole blood, and its chains were unpaired.

This clonotype was seen at least ten times. Unique molecular identifiers tagged individual cDNA molecules. TCRdb used MiXCR to reprocess the 5' RACE reads, holding one entry per CDR3 protein. The table includes about 110,000 distinct CDR3 sequences, about 12% detected once. Sequencing input: whole blood. The clonotype originates from an adult who was a healthcare worker with PCR-confirmed SARS-CoV-2 infection or an uninfected control (not recorded which).

CDR3 nucleotide sequence: TGTGCCAGTAGTAGAGGGACAGTGCCTGGCTACACCTTC. This sequence encodes CASSRGTVPGYTF. The rearrangement links TRBV19 to TRBJ1-2; TRBD1 matches 7 bases. After removal of 4 bases from V and 7 bases from J, the junction contained 6 bases not matched to a gene. This CDR3 region has 13 residues. Germline V lookup: CDR1 LNHDA, CDR2 SQIVND (reference sequence).